The present entry profiles one T cell receptor (beta chain) with its context. The record originates from a study of blood T cell repertoires in COVID-19. Overall study context: Nucleic acid was either cDNA or gDNA, and it came from T cells, B-cell-depleted T cells, or PBMCs.

Losses at the gene ends were 5 bases for V and 8 bases for J; bases not matched to a gene: 8. CDR3 size: 13 residues. The germline V gene encodes CDR1 KGHSH and CDR2 LQKENI. Generated by immunoSEQ multiplex PCR, the TCRdb table keeps only in-frame clones and is missing some. This table has some 170,000 clones, roughly 85% appearing once. The source is a woman aged 60-75 years with acute or convalescent COVID-19. The sample comprised peripheral blood. V and J are TRBV18 and TRBJ1-2; 7 bases match TRBD1. The CDR3 spells CASSFRGNEGYTF. For the CDR3, the DNA is TGTGCCAGCTCATTCAGGGGGAATGAAGGCTACACCTTC.